The clone carrying this T cell receptor beta chain turned up a few times. Its antigen is as yet unknown. Method: immunoSEQ multiplex PCR; TCRdb's copy keeps in-frame clones and lacks some. The repertoire holds roughly 20,000 clones, with about 85% as singletons. The nonmyeloablative bone marrow transplants came from related graft donors, with transient mixed chimerism. This entry belongs to a study of Tregs in tolerant kidney transplant recipients. Study-level results: Tolerant patients' donor-specific Tregs expanded beyond overall Tregs, suggesting antigen-driven growth.

Deletions cut 7 bases from V and 4 bases from J, with 13 bases between. CDR3 length: 13 residues. Per germline, CDR1 LNHDA and CDR2 SQIVND (reference sequence). The J gene is TRBJ1-1, the V gene TRBV19; D is undetermined. The starting material was CD8+ T cells from blood (PBMCs), obtained 6 months after the transplant. The source of this sequence is a human patient who received a combined kidney and bone marrow transplant. Some T cells may possibly be graft donor cells. CDR3 sequence reads: CASNFAGITEAFF. The CDR3 DNA is TGTGCCAGTAACTTTGCGGGGATCACTGAAGCTTTCTTT. The full variable domain, in which reference TRBV19 and TRBJ1-1 provide the parts outside the CDR3, is DGGITQSPKYLFRKEGQNVTLSCEQNLNHDAMYWYRQDPGQGLRLIYYSQIVNDFQKGDIAEGYSVSREKKESFPLTVTSAQKNPTAFYLCASNFAGITEAFFGQGTRLTVV.